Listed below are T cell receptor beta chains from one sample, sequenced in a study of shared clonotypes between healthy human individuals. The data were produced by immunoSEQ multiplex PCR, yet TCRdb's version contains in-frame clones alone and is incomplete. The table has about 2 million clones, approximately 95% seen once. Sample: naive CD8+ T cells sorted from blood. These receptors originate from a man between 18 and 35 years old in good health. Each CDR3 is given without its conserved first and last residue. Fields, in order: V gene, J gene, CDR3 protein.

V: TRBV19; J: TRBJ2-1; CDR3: ASSTGPISYNEQF
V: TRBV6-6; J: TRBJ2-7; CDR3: ASSYPEEDEQY
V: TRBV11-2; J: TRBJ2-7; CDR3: ASSLSSGTGTPEQY
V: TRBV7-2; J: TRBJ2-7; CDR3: ASSARLHEQY
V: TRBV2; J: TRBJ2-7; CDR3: ASSEGIYEQY
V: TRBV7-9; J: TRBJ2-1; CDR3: ASSLAGGAHNEQF
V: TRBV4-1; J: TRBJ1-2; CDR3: ASSQVSGGYT
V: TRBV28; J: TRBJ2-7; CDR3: ASTGTGGSYEQY
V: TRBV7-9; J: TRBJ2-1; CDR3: ASSLTVVLANEQF
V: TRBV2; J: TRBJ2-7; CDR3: ASSEAGPRNEQY
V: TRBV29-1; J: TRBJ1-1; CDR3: SVEGQLGTEAF